The subject of this entry is one T cell receptor (beta chain). These data come from a study of blood T cells in healthy people across ages. Study as a whole: About one barcoded beta molecule per two T cells was captured by template switching.

Alongside a J-beta primer mix, a sample-barcoded 5' primer served in a second PCR lasting roughly 7 to 11 cycles. Each cDNA was tagged by a template-switch adaptor containing 12 random nucleotides. TCRdb used MiXCR to reprocess the 5' RACE reads, holding one entry per CDR3 protein. Altogether 750,000 to 950,000 distinct CDR3 sequences are present, roughly 53% being singletons, with the ten largest covering roughly 40%. V lost 4 bases to trimming and J lost 4 bases; unmatched junction nucleotides: 5. CDR3 length: 14 residues. Germline loops: CDR1 SNHLY, CDR2 FYNNEI. The clonotype was recovered from a man aged 80 or over in good health. V is TRBV2 and J is TRBJ1-2; 8 nucleotides agree with TRBD1. Sequenced material: blood. CDR3 residues: CASSVDRELYGYTF. DNA of the CDR3: TGTGCCAGCAGTGTGGACAGGGAACTCTATGGCTACACCTTC. The complete variable domain, with remaining parts taken from reference TRBV2 and TRBJ1-2, reads EPEVTQTPSHQVTQMGQEVILRCVPISNHLYFYWYRQILGQKVEFLVSFYNNEISEKSEIFDDQFSVERPDGSNFTLKIRSTKLEDSAMYFCASSVDRELYGYTFGSGTRLTVV.